This TCR beta chain was retrieved from a study of blood T cell repertoires in COVID-19 (dated by TCRdb to the early 2020s). Describing the broader study: Collaborator samples came from the United States, Italy and Spain and covered acute and convalescent phases of COVID-19. The samples were drawn from the first 160 participants of the ongoing ImmuneRACE study and from over a thousand subjects provided by 6 global collaborators. The material from the prospective study consisted of cDNA or gDNA derived from T cells, B-cell-depleted T cells, or PBMCs. The repertoires were released in a freely available public database intended as a resource for research on the immune response to SARS-CoV-2. Sample metadata almost always included a de-identified subject ID, COVID-19 status, age in years and sex. Where HLA class I and class II types were available, the types were taken from metadata supplied by the sample provider, not from assay-based typing. Deeply sampled blood TCRbeta repertoires from subjects exposed to, actively infected with, or recovered from COVID-19 were included in the dataset. Results the study describes overall, beyond this receptor: How much clinical and demographic metadata was included differed by source and by participant, and the metadata was provided uncurated.

On this clone itself: What antigen it recognizes has not been identified. No qualities accompany the bases; no much larger clone lies one base away.

Collaborating institutions collected whole blood in K2EDTA tubes following their own protocols. For TCRbeta analysis, collaborators shipped samples as frozen whole blood, isolated PBMCs, or DNA extracted from either of those sample types. The immunoSEQ Assay, a bias-controlled multiplex PCR, was used to amplify TCRbeta CDR3 regions from genomic DNA. In the original analysis: The number of nucleated cells in each sample was estimated by amplification of reference gene primers within the assay. To quantify the absolute abundance of each unique TCRbeta CDR3 rearrangement, sequence reads were collapsed and filtered. For each sample, productive Simpson clonality was calculated as the square root of Simpson's diversity index across productive rearrangements. TCRdb limited this immuneACCESS table to in-frame rearrangements with V and J called. A share of clones is missing; checked studies link under half to unresolved V genes, and the rest is unexplained. V, J and clone size derive from that table, while D and trimming were established from the DNA sequence. This sample comprises 100,000 or so clones, around 88% of them detected only once. Over 0.45% of the sample is in the top ten clones.

V was cut back by 4 bases and J by 3 bases, leaving a gap of 16 bases between them. The CDR3 numbers 15 residues from cysteine through phenylalanine. Here the CDR3 DNA is all that survives: 45 bases in frame from base 1. For CDR1 and CDR2, the germline V gene lists SGHRS and YFSETQ. The sequenced material came from peripheral blood. Here the chain combines TRBV5-1 and TRBJ1-2; matching of 5 bases hints at TRBD1 as the D gene. This sequence originates from a man aged 55-75 years with acute or convalescent COVID-19. The nucleotides read TGCGCCAGCAGCCGTCTCTCGTCGGGGGACTATGGCTACACCTTC. The resulting protein is CASSRLSSGDYGYTF. The CDR3, completed at both ends by the reference TRBV5-1 and TRBJ1-2 genes, gives the full variable domain KAGVTQTPRYLIKTRGQQVTLSCSPISGHRSVSWYQQTPGQGLQFLFEYFSETQRNKGNFPGRFSGRQFSNSRSEMNVSTLELGDSALYLCASSRLSSGDYGYTFGSGTRLTVV.